A selection of T cell receptor beta chains follows, all from one sample in a study of early T cells in non-severe SARS-CoV-2 infection. TCRdb reprocessed the 5' RACE reads with MiXCR, giving one entry per CDR3 protein. The sample consists of 70,000 to 95,000 distinct CDR3 sequences, roughly 14% of them appearing once. The sequenced sample consisted of whole blood. These receptors were collected from an adult who was a healthcare worker with PCR-confirmed SARS-CoV-2 infection or an uninfected control (not recorded which). CDR3s include the opening cysteine and the closing phenylalanine or tryptophan. Each record gives: D gene, J gene, V gene, clone size, CDR3 DNA, CDR3 protein. The D gene is left open where the match is weak. Not all rows give a size; the values are once, few, many and, for expanded clones, a class.

d_gene: TRBD2; j_gene: TRBJ2-3; v_gene: TRBV6-1; abundance: few; CDR3nt: TGTGCCAGCAGTGAAGGGGCGGCTAGCGGGATAGATACGCAGTATTTT; CDR3aa: CASSEGAASGIDTQYF
d_gene: NA; j_gene: TRBJ1-1; v_gene: TRBV6-6; abundance: NA; CDR3nt: TGTGCCAGCAGTTACGGGGGAAACACTGAAGCTTTCTTT; CDR3aa: CASSYGGNTEAFF
d_gene: NA; j_gene: TRBJ1-4; v_gene: TRBV19; abundance: NA; CDR3nt: TGTGCCAGTGGGAGAACAACTAATGAAAAACTGTTTTTT; CDR3aa: CASGRTTNEKLFF
d_gene: NA; j_gene: TRBJ2-5; v_gene: TRBV12-3/TRBV12-4; abundance: NA; CDR3nt: TGTGCCAGCACCATTTTCGGGCGGACCTCACAAGAGACCCAGTACTTC; CDR3aa: CASTIFGRTSQETQYF
d_gene: NA; j_gene: TRBJ1-1; v_gene: TRBV6-5; abundance: few; CDR3nt: TGTGCCAGCAGAATGGGCAGGGTGAACACTGAAGCTTTCTTT; CDR3aa: CASRMGRVNTEAFF
d_gene: NA; j_gene: TRBJ1-1; v_gene: TRBV6-1; abundance: NA; CDR3nt: TGTGCCAGCAGTAGGGAGGGGAGGGGCACTGAAGCTTTCTTT; CDR3aa: CASSREGRGTEAFF
d_gene: TRBD2; j_gene: TRBJ2-1; v_gene: TRBV20-1; abundance: NA; CDR3nt: TGCAGTGCCACACTAGCGGGGCCTTACAATGAGCAGTTCTTC; CDR3aa: CSATLAGPYNEQFF
d_gene: TRBD1; j_gene: TRBJ2-5; v_gene: TRBV7-7; abundance: NA; CDR3nt: TGTGCCAGCAGCTCTAGGACAGGGTCGGAGACCCAGTACTTC; CDR3aa: CASSSRTGSETQYF
d_gene: NA; j_gene: TRBJ1-1; v_gene: TRBV5-6; abundance: few; CDR3nt: TGTGCCAGCAGCTTGGGGCTGGGGATCACTGAAGCTTTCTTT; CDR3aa: CASSLGLGITEAFF
d_gene: NA; j_gene: TRBJ1-6; v_gene: TRBV12-3/TRBV12-4; abundance: few; CDR3nt: TGTGCCAGCAGTTTCGGGGGGAATTCACCCCTCCACTTT; CDR3aa: CASSFGGNSPLHF
d_gene: TRBD1; j_gene: TRBJ1-5; v_gene: TRBV12-3/TRBV12-4; abundance: NA; CDR3nt: TGTGCCAGCAGTTTAGCGCTAATAGAACAGGGGAGGAATCAGCCCCAGCATTTT; CDR3aa: CASSLALIEQGRNQPQHF